This T cell receptor beta chain was observed in a study of T cell clusters in autoimmune cytopenias. Study details: TRB sequencing had a median about 50,000 reads and under 3,000 distinct clonotypes per sample.

Study findings and constraints: Primary autoimmune cytopenia patients seemingly lacked the physiological T cell clusters found in healthy donors.

Frequency places this clonotype as medium-sized. Its target is not known. CDR3 length equals 12 residues. CDR1 GTSNPN and CDR2 SVGIG come from the germline V gene (reference sequence). Multiplex touch-down PCR amplified TRB using TRB-A and TRB-B pools in one tube. Using the multiplex PCR reads, TCRdb records one entry per CDR3 protein without DNA. Across approximately 6,000 distinct CDR3 sequences, the top ten clones capture under 9.5% of the sample. Tens of thousands of genome equivalents of blood DNA were amplified for TRB. The origin of this receptor is a human donor with an autoimmune cytopenia or autoimmune hepatitis (not recorded which). Material for sequencing was peripheral blood. This sequence joins TRBV30 and TRBJ1-1. This CDR3 reads CAWSLGLFHAFF.